This T cell receptor beta chain was sequenced for a study of cytomegalovirus exposure and HLA in healthy donors. The wider study: Within an early data release were about 90 million unique TCRs drawn from HLA-typed donors.

Germline CDR1 SGHRS, CDR2 YFSETQ. The V end was cut by 4 bases, the J end by 1 base, with 8 bases between. The CDR3 spans 13 residues. Primers included in the PCR were 60 Vbeta and 13 Jbeta primers. This table comes from immunoSEQ multiplex PCR, and its TCRdb copy is limited to in-frame clones, with some not included. The repertoire has roughly 130,000 clones, 70% to 80% of them found once; the top ten carry 3% to 3.5%. Overall study findings and caveats: Solely CMV serostatus was available to characterize immune exposure. Later work associated fewer than 20,000 TCR beta sequences with HLA alleles at 0.05 false discovery rate.

Regarding this clone: The antigen is undetermined.

The rearrangement links TRBV5-1 to TRBJ1-1; possible D gene TRBD1, 6 bases. The TCR originated in a female donor in good health and CMV-seronegative. Sequencing was done on a sample of PBMCs. CDR3 residues: CASSQQGNTEAFF. The CDR3 DNA sequence: TGCGCCAGCAGCCAACAGGGGAACACTGAAGCTTTCTTT.